This T cell receptor (beta chain) was found in a study of control samples from healthy donors and cancer patients. Germline CDR1 is SGHRS and CDR2 is YFSETQ. The CDR3 contains 16 residues. V lost 0 bases and J 0 bases, leaving 10 bases between the germline ends. The table came from immunoSEQ multiplex PCR; TCRdb's copy has only in-frame clones and leaves some out. The top ten hold over 5.5% of the sample, which has approximately 72,000 clones, about 88% seen once. Sequenced sample: blood. The rearrangement joins TRBV5-1 to TRBJ1-5, with D tentatively TRBD1 (5 bases). This receptor was identified in a man aged 45 to 65 in good health. The CDR3 loop is CASSLGGANSNQPQHF. The CDR3 DNA is TGCGCCAGCAGCTTGGGTGGGGCCAATAGCAATCAGCCCCAGCATTTT.